This TCR beta chain was sequenced during a study of chemoradiotherapy in HPV16-positive cancers. Method: immunoSEQ multiplex PCR; TCRdb's copy keeps in-frame clones and lacks some. This sample has around 17,000 clones, with about nine tenths found just once. Note on this clone: Its antigen is undetermined.

Study findings and constraints: HPV-responsive T-cell expansion during chemoradiotherapy was linked to improved recurrence-free survival in HPV16-positive patients. Candidate HPV-specific clones and E7-related TCR motifs grew in tumor during treatment. HPV-specific T cells were functionally defined from only a couple of HPV16-positive patients.

The CDR3 is 13 residues long. Per germline, CDR1 ENHRY and CDR2 SYGVKD. Trimming cost V 0 bases and J 12 bases, with 14 bases left between them. Samples were taken several times over chemoradiotherapy. V usage is TRBV10-3 and J usage is TRBJ1-1; D is unresolved. The clonotype comes from a human donor with HPV-associated anogenital cancer. The sequenced sample was blood, obtained from a patient who underwent chemoradiotherapy. This chain's CDR3 is CAISESSAPTTFF. The CDR3 nucleotides read TGTGCCATCAGTGAGTCTTCAGCGCCGACGACTTTCTTT.